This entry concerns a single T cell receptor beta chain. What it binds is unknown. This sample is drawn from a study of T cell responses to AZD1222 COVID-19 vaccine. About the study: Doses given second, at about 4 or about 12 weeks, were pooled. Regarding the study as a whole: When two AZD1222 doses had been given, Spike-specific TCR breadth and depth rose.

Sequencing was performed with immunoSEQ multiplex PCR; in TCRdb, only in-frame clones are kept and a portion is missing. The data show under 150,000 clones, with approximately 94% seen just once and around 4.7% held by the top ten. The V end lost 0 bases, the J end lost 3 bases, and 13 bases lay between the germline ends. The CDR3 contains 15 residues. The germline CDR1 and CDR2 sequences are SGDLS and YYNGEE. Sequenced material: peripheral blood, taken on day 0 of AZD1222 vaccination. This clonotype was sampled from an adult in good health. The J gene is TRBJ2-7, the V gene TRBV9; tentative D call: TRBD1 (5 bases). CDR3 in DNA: TGTGCCAGCAGCGTAGGTGTAGGGGCGAGCTACGAGCAGTACTTC. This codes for CASSVGVGASYEQYF.